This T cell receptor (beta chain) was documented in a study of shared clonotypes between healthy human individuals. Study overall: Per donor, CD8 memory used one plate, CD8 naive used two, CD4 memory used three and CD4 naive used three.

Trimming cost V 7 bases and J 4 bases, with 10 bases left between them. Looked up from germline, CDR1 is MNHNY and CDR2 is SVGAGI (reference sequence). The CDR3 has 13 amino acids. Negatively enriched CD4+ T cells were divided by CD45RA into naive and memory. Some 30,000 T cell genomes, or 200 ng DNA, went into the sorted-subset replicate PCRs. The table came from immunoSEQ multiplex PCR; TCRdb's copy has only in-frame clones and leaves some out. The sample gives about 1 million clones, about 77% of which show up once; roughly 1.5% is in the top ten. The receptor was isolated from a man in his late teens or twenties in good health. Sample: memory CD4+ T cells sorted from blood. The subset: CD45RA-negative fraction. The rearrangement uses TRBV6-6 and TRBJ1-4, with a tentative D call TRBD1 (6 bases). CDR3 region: CASMRTDNEKLFF. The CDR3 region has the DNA TGTGCCAGCATGAGGACAGATAATGAAAAACTGTTTTTT.